This T cell receptor beta chain was identified in a study of blood T cell repertoires in COVID-19. TCRdb keeps only in-frame clones here, not all; method: immunoSEQ multiplex PCR. The sample has 120,000 to 150,000 clones, about 87% seen once. The CDR3 is 15 amino acids. V lost 7 bases, J lost 3 bases, and 19 bases lay in between. Germline V gene sequence: CDR1 MNHNY, CDR2 SVGAGI (reference sequence). This chain connects TRBV6-6 to TRBJ2-7, with D perhaps matching TRBD1 (6 bases). The clonotype was recovered from a woman aged 50 to 60 with acute or convalescent COVID-19. The source material was peripheral blood. The CDR3 protein is CASTIGVAGVYEQYF. Written as DNA, the CDR3 is TGTGCCAGCACCATAGGGGTGGCAGGGGTCTACGAGCAGTACTTC.